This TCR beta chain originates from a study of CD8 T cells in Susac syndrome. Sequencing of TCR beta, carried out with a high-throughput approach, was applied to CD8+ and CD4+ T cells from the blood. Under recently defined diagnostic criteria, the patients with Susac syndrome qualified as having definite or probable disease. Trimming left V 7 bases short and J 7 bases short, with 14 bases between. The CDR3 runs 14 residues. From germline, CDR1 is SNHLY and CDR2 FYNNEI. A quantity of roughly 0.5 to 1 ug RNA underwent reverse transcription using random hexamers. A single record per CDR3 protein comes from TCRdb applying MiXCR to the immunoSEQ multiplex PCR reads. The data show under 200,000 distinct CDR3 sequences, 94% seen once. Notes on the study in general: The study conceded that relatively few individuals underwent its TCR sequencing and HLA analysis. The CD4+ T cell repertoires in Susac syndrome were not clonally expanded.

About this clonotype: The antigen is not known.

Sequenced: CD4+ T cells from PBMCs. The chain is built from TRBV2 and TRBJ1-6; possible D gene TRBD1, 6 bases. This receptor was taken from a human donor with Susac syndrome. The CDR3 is CASKSDSPNSPLHF. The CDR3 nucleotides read TGTGCCAGCAAATCGGACAGCCCAAATTCACCCCTCCACTTT.